Below, 2 T cell receptor beta chains from the same sample are listed, as sequenced in a study of type 1 and type 2 diabetes patients. Amplification started from genomic DNA. Amplification of the beta chain CDR3 used 30 forward and 13 reverse multiplex primers. MiXCR, run by TCRdb on the multiplex PCR reads, gives a single entry per CDR3 protein. The table lists a few hundred thousand distinct CDR3 sequences, more than 40% of them singletons, with approximately 14% in the top ten. The source material was peripheral blood mononuclear cells (PBMCs). The source is a man between 18 and 29 years old with type 2 diabetes.

This clonotype was counted many times. The chain uses TRBV15 and TRBJ2-7; D possibly corresponds to TRBD1 (5 bases). The V end lost 3 bases, the J end lost 2 bases, and 17 bases lay between the germline ends. CDR1 is LNHNV and CDR2 is YYDKDF in the germline V gene (reference sequence). The CDR3 contains 16 residues. The CDR3 reads CATSRIGRARTYEQYF. The DNA of the CDR3 is TGTGCCACCAGCAGGATCGGCAGGGCAAGGACCTACGAGCAGTACTTC.

Written as DNA, the CDR3 is TGCGCCAGCAGCCAAGACAGGGTCTACGAGCAGTACTTC. The encoded protein is CASSQDRVYEQYF. V and J are TRBV4-1 and TRBJ2-7, with D possibly TRBD1 on 5 matching bases. Trimming pared 0 bases from V and 3 bases from J, leaving 6 bases between. The CDR3 length is 13 residues. Germline lookup yields CDR1 MGHRA and CDR2 YSYEKL.